This passage covers 7 T cell receptor beta chains from one sample sequenced in a study of blood T cell repertoires in COVID-19. The protocol was immunoSEQ multiplex PCR, while the TCRdb copy is restricted to in-frame clones and leaves out a portion. The table shows hundreds of thousands of clones, with over 80% occurring only once. Material: peripheral blood. The receptors shown here come from a woman aged 45 to 65 with COVID-19, enrolled during active disease.

This rearrangement joins TRBV18 to TRBJ2-7, with D uncertain. Trimming cost V 3 bases and J 4 bases, with 7 bases left between them. Looked up from germline, CDR1 is KGHSH and CDR2 is LQKENI. The CDR3 has 12 residues. The CDR3: CASSPQTYEQYF. Written as DNA, the CDR3 is TGTGCCAGCTCACCGCAGACATACGAGCAGTACTTC.

In this sample, this clone turned up a few times. The gene calls are TRBV19 and TRBJ1-1, with D possibly being TRBD1 (5 bases). The V gene lost 4 bases and the J gene lost 3 bases, with 12 bases spanning the gap. The CDR3 runs 14 residues. CDR1 LNHDA and CDR2 SQIVND come from the germline V gene (reference sequence). The CDR3 DNA is TGTGCCAGTAGTACCGCAGGGTATTACACTGAAGCTTTCTTT. Protein: CASSTAGYYTEAFF.

The rearrangement uses TRBV10-3 and TRBJ2-1, with D perhaps TRBD1 (5 bases). The CDR3 has 13 residues. Looked up from germline, CDR1 is ENHRY and CDR2 is SYGVKD. The V end was cut by 8 bases, the J end by 2 bases, with 10 bases between. CDR3 residues: CAIQQDTYNEQFF. The CDR3 DNA sequence: TGTGCCATCCAACAGGACACCTACAATGAGCAGTTCTTC.

The chain has TRBV2 and TRBJ1-2, with 9 positions matching TRBD1. The CDR3 is made up of 14 amino acids. Trimming at V came to 6 bases and at J to 4 bases, leaving 6 bases not matched to a gene. Germline CDR1 SNHLY, CDR2 FYNNEI. In nucleotides, the CDR3 is TGTGCCAGCAGGAACAGGGGGCCTGGCTATGGCTACACCTTC. This sequence encodes CASRNRGPGYGYTF. The full variable domain, in which reference TRBV2 and TRBJ1-2 provide the parts outside the CDR3, is EPEVTQTPSHQVTQMGQEVILRCVPISNHLYFYWYRQILGQKVEFLVSFYNNEISEKSEIFDDQFSVERPDGSNFTLKIRSTKLEDSAMYFCASRNRGPGYGYTFGSGTRLTVV.

The chain links TRBV14 to TRBJ1-2; 12 bases map to TRBD1. J was trimmed by 5 bases and V by 4 bases; bases with no gene match: 11. CDR1 SGHDN and CDR2 FVKESK come from the germline V gene. The CDR3 runs 17 residues. DNA of the CDR3: TGTGCCAGCAGCCCAGGCGCGGGACAGGGGGCACGGTATGGCTACACCTTC. Encoded protein: CASSPGAGQGARYGYTF.

The V gene is TRBV6-5, the J gene TRBJ1-2, with D hard to call. V shed 4 bases and J shed 3 bases, with 12 bases lying between them. CDR1 MNHEY and CDR2 SVGAGI come from the germline V gene. There are 14 residues in the CDR3. The CDR3, as DNA: TGTGCCAGCAGTTCCCGACGAGGGCACTATGGCTACACCTTC. Protein sequence: CASSSRRGHYGYTF.

V and J are TRBV7-9 and TRBJ2-3; TRBD2 matches 12 bases. Germline V gene data show CDR1 as SEHNR and CDR2 as FQNEAQ (reference sequence). Trimming took 5 bases from V and 2 from J; bases not matched to a gene: 8. The CDR3 length is 17 residues. The CDR3 reads CASSPRLAGGFTDTQYF. CDR3 nucleotides: TGTGCCAGCAGCCCCCGGCTAGCGGGAGGGTTCACAGATACGCAGTATTTT.